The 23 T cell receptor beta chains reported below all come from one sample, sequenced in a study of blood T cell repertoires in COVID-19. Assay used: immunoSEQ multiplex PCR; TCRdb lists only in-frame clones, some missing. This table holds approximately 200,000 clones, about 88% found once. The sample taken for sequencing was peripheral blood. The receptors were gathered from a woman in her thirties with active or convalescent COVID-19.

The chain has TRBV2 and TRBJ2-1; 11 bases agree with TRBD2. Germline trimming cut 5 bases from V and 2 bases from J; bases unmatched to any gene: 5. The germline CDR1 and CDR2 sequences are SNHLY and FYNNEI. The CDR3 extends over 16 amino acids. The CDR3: CASSPLTSGAYNEQFF. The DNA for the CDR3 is TGTGCCAGCAGTCCTCTGACTAGCGGGGCCTACAATGAGCAGTTCTTC.

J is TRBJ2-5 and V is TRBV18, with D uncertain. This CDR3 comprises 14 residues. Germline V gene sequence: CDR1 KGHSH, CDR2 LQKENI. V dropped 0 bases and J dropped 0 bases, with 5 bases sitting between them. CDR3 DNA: TGTGCCAGCTCACCACCGGGCAACCAAGAGACCCAGTACTTC. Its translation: CASSPPGNQETQYF.

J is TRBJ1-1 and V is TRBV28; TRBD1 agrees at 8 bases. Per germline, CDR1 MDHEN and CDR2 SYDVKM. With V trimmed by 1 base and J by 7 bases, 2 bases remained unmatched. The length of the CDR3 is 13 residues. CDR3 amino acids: CASSLSGQVEAFF. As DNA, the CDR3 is TGTGCCAGCAGTTTATCGGGACAGGTTGAAGCTTTCTTT.

This CDR3 reads CASRSTGVDGYTF. DNA for the CDR3: TGTGCCAGCAGGTCCACAGGGGTCGATGGCTACACCTTC. The V gene is TRBV6-6, the J gene TRBJ1-2; 7 bases align to TRBD1. Germline CDR1 is MNHNY and CDR2 is SVGAGI (reference sequence). The CDR3 has 13 amino acids. With V trimmed by 6 bases and J by 6 bases, 7 bases remained unmatched.

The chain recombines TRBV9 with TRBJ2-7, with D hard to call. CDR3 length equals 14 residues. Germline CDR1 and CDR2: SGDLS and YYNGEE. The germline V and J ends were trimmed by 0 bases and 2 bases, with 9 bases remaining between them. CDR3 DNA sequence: TGTGCCAGCAGCGTAGGACCCAGGACCTACGAGCAGTACTTC. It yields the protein CASSVGPRTYEQYF.

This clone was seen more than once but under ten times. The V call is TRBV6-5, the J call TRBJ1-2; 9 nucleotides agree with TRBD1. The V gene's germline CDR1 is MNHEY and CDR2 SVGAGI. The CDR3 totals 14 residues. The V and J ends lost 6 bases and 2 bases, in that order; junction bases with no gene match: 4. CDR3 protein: CASRIGQGNYGYTF. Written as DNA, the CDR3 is TGTGCCAGCAGGATAGGACAGGGGAACTATGGCTACACCTTC.

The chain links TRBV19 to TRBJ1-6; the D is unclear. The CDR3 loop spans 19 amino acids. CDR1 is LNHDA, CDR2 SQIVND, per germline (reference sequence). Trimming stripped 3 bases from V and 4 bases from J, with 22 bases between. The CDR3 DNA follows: TGTGCCAGTAGTATGGGCCCGGATAGGTCCATGTATTATAATTCACCCCTCCACTTT. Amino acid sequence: CASSMGPDRSMYYNSPLHF. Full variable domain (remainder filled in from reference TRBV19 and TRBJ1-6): DGGITQSPKYLFRKEGQNVTLSCEQNLNHDAMYWYRQDPGQGLRLIYYSQIVNDFQKGDIAEGYSVSREKKESFPLTVTSAQKNPTAFYLCASSMGPDRSMYYNSPLHFGNGTRLTVT.

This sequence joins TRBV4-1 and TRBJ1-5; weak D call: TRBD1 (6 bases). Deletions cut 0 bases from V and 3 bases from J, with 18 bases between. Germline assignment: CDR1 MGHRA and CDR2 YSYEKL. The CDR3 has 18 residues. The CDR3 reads CASSQDLRAGAYNQPQHF. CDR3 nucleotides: TGCGCCAGCAGCCAAGATTTGCGGGCGGGGGCGTACAATCAGCCCCAGCATTTT.

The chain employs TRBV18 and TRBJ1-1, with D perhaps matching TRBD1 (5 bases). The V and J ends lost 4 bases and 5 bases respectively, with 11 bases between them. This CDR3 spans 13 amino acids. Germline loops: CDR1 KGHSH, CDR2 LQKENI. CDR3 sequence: CASSQTDLTEAFF. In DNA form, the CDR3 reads TGTGCCAGCTCACAGACAGATCTGACTGAAGCTTTCTTT.

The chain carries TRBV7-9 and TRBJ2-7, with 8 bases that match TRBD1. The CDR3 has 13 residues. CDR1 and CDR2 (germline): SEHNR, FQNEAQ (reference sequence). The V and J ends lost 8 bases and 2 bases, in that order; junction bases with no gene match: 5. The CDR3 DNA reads TGTGCCAGCTCTGACAGGGGTCCCTACGAGCAGTACTTC. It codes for CASSDRGPYEQYF.

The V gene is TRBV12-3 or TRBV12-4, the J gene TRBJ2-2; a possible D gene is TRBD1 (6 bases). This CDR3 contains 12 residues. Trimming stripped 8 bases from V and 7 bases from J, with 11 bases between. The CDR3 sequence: CASPVGGGELFF. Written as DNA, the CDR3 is TGTGCCAGCCCGGTAGGGGGCGGGGAGCTGTTTTTT.

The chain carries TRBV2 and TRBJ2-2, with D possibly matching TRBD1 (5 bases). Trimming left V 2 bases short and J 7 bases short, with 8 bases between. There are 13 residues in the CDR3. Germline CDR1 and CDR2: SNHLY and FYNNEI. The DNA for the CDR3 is TGTGCCAGCAGTGAACAGGGATTCGGGGAGCTGTTTTTT. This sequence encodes CASSEQGFGELFF.

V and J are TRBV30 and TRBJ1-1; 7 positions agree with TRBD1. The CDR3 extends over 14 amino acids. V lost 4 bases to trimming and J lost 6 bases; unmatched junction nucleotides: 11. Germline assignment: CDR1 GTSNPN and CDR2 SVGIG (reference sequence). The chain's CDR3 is CAWNPDRLGSEAFF. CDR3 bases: TGTGCCTGGAATCCGGACAGGCTGGGGTCTGAAGCTTTCTTT.

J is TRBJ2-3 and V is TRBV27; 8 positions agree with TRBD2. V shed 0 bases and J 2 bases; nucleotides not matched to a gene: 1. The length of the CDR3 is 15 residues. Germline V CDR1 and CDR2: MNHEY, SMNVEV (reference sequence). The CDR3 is CASSLSSGATDTQYF. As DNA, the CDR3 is TGTGCCAGCAGTTTATCTAGCGGGGCCACAGATACGCAGTATTTT.

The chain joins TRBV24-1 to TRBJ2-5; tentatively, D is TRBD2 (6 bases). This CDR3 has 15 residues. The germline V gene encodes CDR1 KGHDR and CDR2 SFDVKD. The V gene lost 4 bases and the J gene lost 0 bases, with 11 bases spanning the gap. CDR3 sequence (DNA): TGTGCCACCAGTGACATAGCGGAGTACCAAGAGACCCAGTACTTC. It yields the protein CATSDIAEYQETQYF.

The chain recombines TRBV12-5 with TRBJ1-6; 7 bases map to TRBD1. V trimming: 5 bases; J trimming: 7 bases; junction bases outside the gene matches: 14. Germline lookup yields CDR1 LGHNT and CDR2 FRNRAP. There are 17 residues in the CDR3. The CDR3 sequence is CASGNPHSGGRNSPLHF. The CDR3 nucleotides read TGTGCTAGTGGTAACCCCCACTCAGGGGGTAGAAATTCACCCCTCCACTTT. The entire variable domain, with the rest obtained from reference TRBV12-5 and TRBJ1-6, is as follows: DARVTQTPRHKVTEMGQEVTMRCQPILGHNTVFWYRQTMMQGLELLAYFRNRAPLDDSGMPKDRFSAEMPDATLATLKIQPSEPRDSAVYFCASGNPHSGGRNSPLHFGNGTRLTVT.

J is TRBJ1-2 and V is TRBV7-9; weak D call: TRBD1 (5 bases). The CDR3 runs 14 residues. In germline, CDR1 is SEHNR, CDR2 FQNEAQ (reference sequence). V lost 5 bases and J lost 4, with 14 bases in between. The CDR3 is CASSQPGDFYGYTF. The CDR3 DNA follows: TGTGCCAGCAGCCAACCGGGGGACTTCTATGGCTACACCTTC. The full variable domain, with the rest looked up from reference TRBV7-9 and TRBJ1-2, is DTGVSQNPRHKITKRGQNVTFRCDPISEHNRLYWYRQTLGQGPEFLTYFQNEAQLEKSRLLSDRFSAERPKGSFSTLEIQRTEQGDSAMYLCASSQPGDFYGYTFGSGTRLTVV.

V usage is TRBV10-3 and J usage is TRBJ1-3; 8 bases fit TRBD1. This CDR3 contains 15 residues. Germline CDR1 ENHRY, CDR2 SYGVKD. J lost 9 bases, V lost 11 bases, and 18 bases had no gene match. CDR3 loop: CASTPGQGSKGTIYF. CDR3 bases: TGTGCCTCCACCCCTGGACAGGGTAGCAAAGGCACCATATATTTT.

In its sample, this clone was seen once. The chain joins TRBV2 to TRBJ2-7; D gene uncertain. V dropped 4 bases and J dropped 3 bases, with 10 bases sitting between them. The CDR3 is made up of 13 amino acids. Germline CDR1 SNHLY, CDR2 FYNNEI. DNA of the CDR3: TGTGCCAGCAGTGTGACAAGCTTCTACGAGCAGTACTTC. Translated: CASSVTSFYEQYF. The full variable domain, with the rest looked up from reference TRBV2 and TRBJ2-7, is EPEVTQTPSHQVTQMGQEVILRCVPISNHLYFYWYRQILGQKVEFLVSFYNNEISEKSEIFDDQFSVERPDGSNFTLKIRSTKLEDSAMYFCASSVTSFYEQYFGPGTRLTVT.

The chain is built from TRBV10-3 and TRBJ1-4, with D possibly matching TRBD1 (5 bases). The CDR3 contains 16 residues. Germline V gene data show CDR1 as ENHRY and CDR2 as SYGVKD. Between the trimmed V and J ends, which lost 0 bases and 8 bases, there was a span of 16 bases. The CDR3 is CAISESGVTGGEKLFF. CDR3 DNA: TGTGCCATCAGTGAGTCTGGCGTAACAGGTGGGGAAAAACTGTTTTTT.

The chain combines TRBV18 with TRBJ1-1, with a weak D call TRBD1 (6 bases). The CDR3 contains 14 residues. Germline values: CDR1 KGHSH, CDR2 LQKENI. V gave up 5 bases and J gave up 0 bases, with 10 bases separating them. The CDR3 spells CASSTGPVNTEAFF. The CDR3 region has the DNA TGTGCCAGCTCAACAGGGCCCGTGAACACTGAAGCTTTCTTT.

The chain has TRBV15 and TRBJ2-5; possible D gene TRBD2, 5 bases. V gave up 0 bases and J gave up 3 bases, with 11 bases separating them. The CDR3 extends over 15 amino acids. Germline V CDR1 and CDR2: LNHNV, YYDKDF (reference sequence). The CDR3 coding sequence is TGTGCCACCAGCAGAGATTCGACGGGGAAAGAGACCCAGTACTTC. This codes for CATSRDSTGKETQYF.

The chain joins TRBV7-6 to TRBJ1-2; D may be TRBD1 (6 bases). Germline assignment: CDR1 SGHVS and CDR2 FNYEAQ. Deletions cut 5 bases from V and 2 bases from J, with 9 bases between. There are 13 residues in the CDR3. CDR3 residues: CASSLGTNYGYTF. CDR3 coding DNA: TGTGCCAGCAGCCTCGGGACAAACTATGGCTACACCTTC. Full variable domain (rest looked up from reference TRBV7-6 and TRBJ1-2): GAGVSQSPRYKVTKRGQDVALRCDPISGHVSLYWYRQALGQGPEFLTYFNYEAQQDKSGLPNDRFSAERPEGSISTLTIQRTEQRDSAMYRCASSLGTNYGYTFGSGTRLTVV.